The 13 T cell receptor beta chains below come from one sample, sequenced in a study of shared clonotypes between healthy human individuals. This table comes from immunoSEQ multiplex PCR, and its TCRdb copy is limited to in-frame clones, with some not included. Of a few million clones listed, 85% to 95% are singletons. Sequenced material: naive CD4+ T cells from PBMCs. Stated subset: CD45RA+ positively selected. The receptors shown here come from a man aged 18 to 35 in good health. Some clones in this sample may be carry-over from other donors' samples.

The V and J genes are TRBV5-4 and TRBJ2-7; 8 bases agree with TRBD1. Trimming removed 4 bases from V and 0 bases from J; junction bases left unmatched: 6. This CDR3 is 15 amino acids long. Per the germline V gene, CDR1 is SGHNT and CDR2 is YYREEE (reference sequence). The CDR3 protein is CASSKPGQDSYEQYF. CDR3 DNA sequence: TGTGCCAGCAGCAAGCCGGGACAGGACTCCTACGAGCAGTACTTC.

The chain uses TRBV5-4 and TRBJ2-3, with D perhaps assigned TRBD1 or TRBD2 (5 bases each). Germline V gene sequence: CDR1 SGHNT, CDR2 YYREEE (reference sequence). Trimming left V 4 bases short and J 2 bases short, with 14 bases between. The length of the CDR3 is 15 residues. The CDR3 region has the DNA TGTGCCAGCAGCCCTACGGGACGGATCACAGATACGCAGTATTTT. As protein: CASSPTGRITDTQYF.

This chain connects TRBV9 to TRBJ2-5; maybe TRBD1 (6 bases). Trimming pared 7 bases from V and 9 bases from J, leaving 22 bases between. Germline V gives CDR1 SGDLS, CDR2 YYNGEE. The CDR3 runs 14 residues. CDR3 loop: CASGESTGAGAQYF. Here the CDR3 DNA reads TGTGCCAGCGGAGAGTCAACCGGAGCAGGGGCCCAGTACTTC.

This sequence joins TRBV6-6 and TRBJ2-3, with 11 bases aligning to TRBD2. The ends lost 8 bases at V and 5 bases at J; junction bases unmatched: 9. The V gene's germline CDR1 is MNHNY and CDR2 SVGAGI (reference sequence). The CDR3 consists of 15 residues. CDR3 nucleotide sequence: TGTGCCAGCTTTCGGGCTAGCGGGAGGCGAGATACGCAGTATTTT. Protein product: CASFRASGRRDTQYF.

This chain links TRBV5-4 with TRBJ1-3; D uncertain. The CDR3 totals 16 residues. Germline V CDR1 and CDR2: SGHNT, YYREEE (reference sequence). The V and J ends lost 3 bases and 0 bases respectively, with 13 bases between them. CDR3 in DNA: TGTGCCAGCAGCTACTCCGCAGCAATCTCTGGAAACACCATATATTTT. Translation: CASSYSAAISGNTIYF. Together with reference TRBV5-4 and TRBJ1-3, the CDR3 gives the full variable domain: ETGVTQSPTHLIKTRGQQVTLRCSSQSGHNTVSWYQQALGQGPQFIFQYYREEENGRGNFPPRFSGLQFPNYSSELNVNALELDDSALYLCASSYSAAISGNTIYFGEGSWLTVV.

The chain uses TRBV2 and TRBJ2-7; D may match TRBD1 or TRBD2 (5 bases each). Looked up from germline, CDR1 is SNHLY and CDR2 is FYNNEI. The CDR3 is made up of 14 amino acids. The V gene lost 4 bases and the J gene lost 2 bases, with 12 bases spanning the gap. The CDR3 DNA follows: TGTGCCAGCAGTGGGGGGACGGCGCCCTACGAGCAGTACTTC. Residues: CASSGGTAPYEQYF.

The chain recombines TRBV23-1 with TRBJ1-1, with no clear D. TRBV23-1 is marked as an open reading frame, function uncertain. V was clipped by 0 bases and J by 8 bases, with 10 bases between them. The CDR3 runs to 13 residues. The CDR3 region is CASSQSTGLEAFF. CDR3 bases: TGCGCCAGCAGTCAATCGACGGGATTGGAAGCTTTCTTT.

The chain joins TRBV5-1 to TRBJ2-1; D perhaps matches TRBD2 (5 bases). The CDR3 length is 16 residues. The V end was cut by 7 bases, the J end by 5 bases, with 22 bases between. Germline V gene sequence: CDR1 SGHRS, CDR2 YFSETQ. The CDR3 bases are TGCGCCAGCTCCCTAGACGGGAAAGTTGGTAACAATGAGCAGTTCTTC. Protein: CASSLDGKVGNNEQFF.

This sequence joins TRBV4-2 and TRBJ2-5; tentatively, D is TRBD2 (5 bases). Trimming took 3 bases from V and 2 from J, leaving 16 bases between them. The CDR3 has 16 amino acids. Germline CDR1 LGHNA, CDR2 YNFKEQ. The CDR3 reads CASSQRAWSGQETQYF. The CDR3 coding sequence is TGTGCCAGCAGCCAGAGGGCGTGGTCTGGGCAAGAGACCCAGTACTTC.

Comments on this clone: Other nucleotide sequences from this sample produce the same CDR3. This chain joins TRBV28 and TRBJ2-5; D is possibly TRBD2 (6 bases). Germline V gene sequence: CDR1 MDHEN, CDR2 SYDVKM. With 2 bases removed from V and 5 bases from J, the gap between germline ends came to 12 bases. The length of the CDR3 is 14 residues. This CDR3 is CASSLGRGGETQYF. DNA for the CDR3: TGTGCCAGCAGTTTAGGGCGGGGTGGGGAGACCCAGTACTTC. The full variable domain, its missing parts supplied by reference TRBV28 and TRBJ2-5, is DVKVTQSSRYLVKRTGEKVFLECVQDMDHENMFWYRQDPGLGLRLIYFSYDVKMKEKGDIPEGYSVSREKKERFSLILESASTNQTSMYLCASSLGRGGETQYFGPGTRLLVL.

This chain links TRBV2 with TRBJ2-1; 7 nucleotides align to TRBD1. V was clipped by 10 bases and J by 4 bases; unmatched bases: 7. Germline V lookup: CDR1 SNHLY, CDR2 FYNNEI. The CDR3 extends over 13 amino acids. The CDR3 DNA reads TGTGCCACCCCACCGGGACAGTACAATGAGCAGTTCTTC. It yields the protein CATPPGQYNEQFF.

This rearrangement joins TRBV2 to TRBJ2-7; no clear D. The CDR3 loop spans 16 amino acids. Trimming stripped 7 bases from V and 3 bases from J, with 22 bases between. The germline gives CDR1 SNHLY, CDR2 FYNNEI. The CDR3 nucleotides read TGTGCCAGCAACGTTGGTATAAGGGTTTCAGTCTACGAGCAGTACTTC. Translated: CASNVGIRVSVYEQYF.

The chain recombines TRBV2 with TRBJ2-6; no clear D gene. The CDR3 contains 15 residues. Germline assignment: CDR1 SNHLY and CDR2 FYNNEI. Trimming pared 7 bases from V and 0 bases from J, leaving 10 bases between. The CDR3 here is CASTGRDSGANVLTF. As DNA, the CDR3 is TGTGCCAGCACAGGTCGAGACTCTGGGGCCAACGTCCTGACTTTC.